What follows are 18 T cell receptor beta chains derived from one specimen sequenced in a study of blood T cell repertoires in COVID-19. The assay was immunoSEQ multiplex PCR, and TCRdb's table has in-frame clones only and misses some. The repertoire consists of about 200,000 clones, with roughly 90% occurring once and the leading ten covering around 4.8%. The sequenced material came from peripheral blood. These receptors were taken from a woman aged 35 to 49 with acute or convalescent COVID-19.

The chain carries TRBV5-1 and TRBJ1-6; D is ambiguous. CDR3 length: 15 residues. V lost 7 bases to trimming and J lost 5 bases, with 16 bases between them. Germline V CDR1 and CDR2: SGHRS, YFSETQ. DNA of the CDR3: TGCGCCAGCCAAAAGATAAGGGAGGATAATTCACCCCTCCACTTT. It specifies CASQKIREDNSPLHF.

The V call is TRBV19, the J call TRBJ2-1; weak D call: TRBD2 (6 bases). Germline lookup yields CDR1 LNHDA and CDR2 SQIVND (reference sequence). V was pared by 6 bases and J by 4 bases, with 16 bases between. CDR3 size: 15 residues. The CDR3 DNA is TGTGCCAGTAGCGCCGACGGAGCGGGTTACAATGAGCAGTTCTTC. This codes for CASSADGAGYNEQFF.

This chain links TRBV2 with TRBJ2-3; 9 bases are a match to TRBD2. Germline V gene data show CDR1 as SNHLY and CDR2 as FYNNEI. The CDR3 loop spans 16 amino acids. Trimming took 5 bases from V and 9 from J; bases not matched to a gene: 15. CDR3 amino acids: CASSRSLAGTGGTQYF. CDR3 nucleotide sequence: TGTGCCAGCAGTCGCTCACTAGCGGGTACGGGGGGGACGCAGTATTTT.

The CDR3 DNA sequence: TGTGCCAGCAGCCAGCACCCAGGACTGCTGAACACTGAAGCTTTCTTT. It yields the protein CASSQHPGLLNTEAFF. J is TRBJ1-1 and V is TRBV5-5; D gene uncertain. V shed 4 bases and J shed 0 bases, with 16 bases lying between them. Germline V lookup: CDR1 SGHKS, CDR2 YYEKEE (reference sequence). The CDR3 has 16 residues.

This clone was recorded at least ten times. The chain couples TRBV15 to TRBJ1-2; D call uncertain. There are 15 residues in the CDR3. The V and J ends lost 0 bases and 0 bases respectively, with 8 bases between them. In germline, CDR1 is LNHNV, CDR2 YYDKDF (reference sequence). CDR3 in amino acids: CATSRDQGANYGYTF. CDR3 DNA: TGTGCCACCAGCAGAGATCAAGGAGCTAACTATGGCTACACCTTC.

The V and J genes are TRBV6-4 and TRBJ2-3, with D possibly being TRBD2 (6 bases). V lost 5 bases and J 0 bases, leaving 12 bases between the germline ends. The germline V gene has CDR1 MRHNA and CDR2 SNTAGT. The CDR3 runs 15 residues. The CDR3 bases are TGTGCCAGCAGTCTCGCAGGGACTAGCACAGATACGCAGTATTTT. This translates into CASSLAGTSTDTQYF.

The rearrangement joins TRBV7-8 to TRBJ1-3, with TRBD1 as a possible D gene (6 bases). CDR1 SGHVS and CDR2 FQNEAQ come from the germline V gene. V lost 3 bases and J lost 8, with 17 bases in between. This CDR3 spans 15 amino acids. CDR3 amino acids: CASSFTGTGRDTIYF. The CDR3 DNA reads TGTGCCAGCAGCTTTACGGGAACAGGGAGGGACACCATATATTTT.

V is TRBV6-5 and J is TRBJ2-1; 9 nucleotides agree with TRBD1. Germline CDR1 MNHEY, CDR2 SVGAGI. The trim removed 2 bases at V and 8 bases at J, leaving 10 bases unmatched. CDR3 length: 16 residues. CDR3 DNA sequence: TGTGCCAGCAGTTACCTGCCAGGACAGGGGATCCATGAGCAGTTCTTC. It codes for CASSYLPGQGIHEQFF.

For the CDR3, the DNA is TGTGCCAGCAGCTATACCCCGGGGGGATGGACTGAAGCTTTCTTT. The encoded protein is CASSYTPGGWTEAFF. The chain links TRBV7-2 to TRBJ1-1; D is perhaps TRBD1 (5 bases). Trimming took 4 bases from V and 5 from J, leaving 17 bases between them. The CDR3 covers 15 residues. CDR1 SGHTA and CDR2 FQGNSA come from the germline V gene.

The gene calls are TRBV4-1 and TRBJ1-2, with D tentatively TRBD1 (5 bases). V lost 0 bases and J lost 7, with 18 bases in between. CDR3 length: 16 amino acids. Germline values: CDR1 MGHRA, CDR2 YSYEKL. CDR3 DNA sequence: TGCGCCAGCAGCCAAGATATCACAGGCCCGCGCGGTGGCTACACCTTC. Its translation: CASSQDITGPRGGYTF.

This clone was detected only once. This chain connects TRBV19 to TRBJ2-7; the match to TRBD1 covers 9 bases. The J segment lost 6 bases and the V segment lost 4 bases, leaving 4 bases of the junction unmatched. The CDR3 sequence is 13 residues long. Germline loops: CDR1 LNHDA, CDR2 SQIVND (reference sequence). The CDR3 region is CASSTTGGGEQYV. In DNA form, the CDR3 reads TGTGCCAGTAGTACGACAGGGGGTGGCGAGCAGTACGTC.

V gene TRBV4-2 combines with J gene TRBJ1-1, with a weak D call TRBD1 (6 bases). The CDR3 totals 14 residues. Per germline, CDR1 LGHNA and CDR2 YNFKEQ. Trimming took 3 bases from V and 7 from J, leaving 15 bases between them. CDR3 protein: CASSQSVGAGEAFF. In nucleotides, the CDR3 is TGTGCCAGCAGCCAGTCCGTGGGGGCTGGTGAAGCTTTCTTT.

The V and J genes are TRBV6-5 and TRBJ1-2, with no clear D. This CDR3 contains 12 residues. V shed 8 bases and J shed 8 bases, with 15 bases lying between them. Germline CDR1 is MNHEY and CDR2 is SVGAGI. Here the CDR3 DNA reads TGTGCCAGCGGTAAGGAGGGCGAGGGCTACACCTTC. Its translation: CASGKEGEGYTF.

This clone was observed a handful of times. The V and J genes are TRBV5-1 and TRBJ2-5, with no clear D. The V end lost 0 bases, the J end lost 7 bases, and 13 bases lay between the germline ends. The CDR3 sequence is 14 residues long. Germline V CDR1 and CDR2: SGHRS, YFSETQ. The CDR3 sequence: CASSLDVEYGTQYF. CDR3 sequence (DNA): TGCGCCAGCAGCTTGGACGTAGAGTATGGGACCCAGTACTTC.

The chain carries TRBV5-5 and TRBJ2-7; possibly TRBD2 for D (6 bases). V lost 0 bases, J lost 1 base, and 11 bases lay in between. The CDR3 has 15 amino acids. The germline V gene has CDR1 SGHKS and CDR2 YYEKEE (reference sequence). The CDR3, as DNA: TGTGCCAGCAGCTTGGTCCCGAGCGGGTCCTACGAGCAGTACGTC. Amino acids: CASSLVPSGSYEQYV.

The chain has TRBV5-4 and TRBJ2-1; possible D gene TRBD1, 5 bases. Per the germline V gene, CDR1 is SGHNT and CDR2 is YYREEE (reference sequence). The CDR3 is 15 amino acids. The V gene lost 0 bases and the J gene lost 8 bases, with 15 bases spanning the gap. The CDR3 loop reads CASSLDRGPGYEQFF. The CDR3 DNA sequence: TGTGCCAGCAGCTTGGATAGGGGTCCCGGTTATGAGCAGTTCTTC.

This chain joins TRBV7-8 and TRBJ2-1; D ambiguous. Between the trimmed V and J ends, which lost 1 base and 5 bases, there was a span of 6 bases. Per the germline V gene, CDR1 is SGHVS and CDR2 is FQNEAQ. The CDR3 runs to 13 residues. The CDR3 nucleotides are TGTGCCAGCAGCTTAGGGGCGAACAATGAGCAGTTCTTC. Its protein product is CASSLGANNEQFF.

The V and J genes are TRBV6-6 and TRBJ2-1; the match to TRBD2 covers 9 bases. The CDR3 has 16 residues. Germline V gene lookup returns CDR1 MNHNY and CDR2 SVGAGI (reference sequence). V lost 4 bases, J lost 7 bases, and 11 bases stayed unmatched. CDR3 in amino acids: CASSSPAGGLGNEQFF. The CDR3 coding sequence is TGTGCCAGCAGTTCCCCCGCGGGGGGGCTGGGGAATGAGCAGTTCTTC.